This TCR beta chain was recovered during a study of shared T cell receptors in the human thymus. V shed 3 bases and J 2 bases; nucleotides not matched to a gene: 4. Germline lookup yields CDR1 LGHNA and CDR2 YSLEER. This CDR3 has 16 residues. Some clones are missing from TCRdb's copy, which holds only in-frame ones; the method was immunoSEQ multiplex PCR. There are over 650,000 clones in the sample; around 87% occur only once, and 0.0094% lies in the top ten. Separately, the same data were catalogued under a study of human thymus T cells. That work states: Infants, healthy and Finnish, who were having corrective surgery for congenital heart defects served as donors. Thymic resections from corrective heart surgery supplied the tissue. Gene usage for V and J segments appeared biased in thymic and blood repertoires. Overlap was high between thymic repertoires from unrelated individuals, as reported in related research.

The rearrangement links TRBV4-3 to TRBJ2-1; TRBD1 matches 10 bases. This clonotype was sampled from a boy under two years old with a congenital heart defect. Sequenced sample: thymocytes. As DNA, the CDR3 is TGCGCCAGCAGCCAGGACAGGGGGATCACCTACAATGAGCAGTTCTTC. Protein: CASSQDRGITYNEQFF.